The 16 T cell receptor beta chains in this list originate from one sample, sequenced in a study of regulatory T cells in long-lasting Graves disease. Time point indicated: newly diagnosed GD, antithyroid drugs for less than 3 months. PBMC RNA served as the TCR library source. TCR beta libraries were built with iRepertoire HTBI primers and Arm-PCR of CDR3 regions. Via MiXCR, TCRdb re-called the multiplex PCR reads, giving one row per CDR3 protein. The table lists 440,000 or so distinct CDR3 sequences, just under 15% of them singletons. The same sample was also used in a study of T cells in Graves' hyperthyroidism and ophthalmopathy.

The sequenced sample was peripheral blood mononuclear cells (PBMCs), obtained at new diagnosis, from a patient treated with antithyroid drugs. These receptors were obtained from a woman aged 25 to 45 with Graves disease.

This clonotype was counted only a few times. The V gene is TRBV18, the J gene TRBJ2-3, with D possibly TRBD1 on 5 matching bases. V was trimmed by 2 bases and J by 2 bases, leaving 14 bases between them. Germline lookup yields CDR1 KGHSH and CDR2 LQKENI. This CDR3 region has 16 residues. CDR3 loop: CASSPRQGLTTDTQYF. The CDR3 bases are TGTGCCAGCTCACCAAGGCAGGGCCTTACCACAGATACGCAGTATTTT.

This clonotype was counted at least ten times. The chain has TRBV6-1 and TRBJ2-7; D uncertain. The CDR3 runs 11 residues. The V end lost 2 bases, the J end lost 7 bases, and 6 bases lay between the germline ends. Germline V gene data show CDR1 as MNHNS and CDR2 as SASEGT. CDR3 amino acids: CASSEPWEQYF. In DNA, the CDR3 is TGTGCCAGCAGTGAACCATGGGAGCAGTACTTC.

As regards this clonotype: At one boundary the junction diverges from the germline segment, which might be a read error. The chain uses TRBV12-3 or TRBV12-4 and TRBJ2-3, with 9 bases that match TRBD2. The CDR3 has 15 residues. CDR3 bases: TGTGCCAGCAGTTTGCTAGCGGGGAGCATAGATACGCAGTATTTT. It encodes CASSLLAGSIDTQYF.

This clonotype has just a few counts. This chain links TRBV19 with TRBJ1-2, with D maybe TRBD1 (6 bases). V gave up 5 bases and J gave up 4 bases, with 14 bases separating them. The CDR3 runs to 14 residues. CDR1 and CDR2 (germline): LNHDA, SQIVND (reference sequence). The DNA for the CDR3 is TGTGCCAGTAGTGCTCACAGGGATGGCTATGGCTACACCTTC. This encodes CASSAHRDGYGYTF.

This clonotype was observed at least ten times. The chain combines TRBV7-9 with TRBJ2-2; TRBD2 is a possible D gene (5 bases). Trimming left V 5 bases short and J 6 bases short, with 25 bases between. The CDR3 consists of 18 residues. The germline CDR1 and CDR2 sequences are SEHNR and FQNEAQ (reference sequence). The CDR3 bases are TGTGCCAGCAGCCCTAGGGAGCGTCCGGATAAGGCGCCCGGGGAGCTGTTTTTT. Protein: CASSPRERPDKAPGELFF.

This clonotype was picked up many times. The rearrangement uses TRBV6-2 or TRBV6-3 and TRBJ2-7; 7 nucleotides line up with TRBD2. The CDR3 is 19 amino acids. V shed 2 bases, J shed 2 bases, and the junction held 18 bases outside the gene matches. Germline assignment: CDR1 MNHEY and CDR2 SVGEGT. The CDR3 is CASSYGQEGLAVFAYEQYF. CDR3 DNA sequence: TGTGCCAGCAGTTACGGACAAGAAGGTCTAGCGGTTTTTGCCTACGAGCAGTACTTC.

This clonotype was found many times. This chain connects TRBV24-1 to TRBJ2-7, with TRBD1 matching over 11 bases. The ends lost 3 bases at V and 2 bases at J; junction bases unmatched: 2. Germline CDR1 is KGHDR and CDR2 is SFDVKD. The length of the CDR3 is 15 residues. CDR3: CATSDPGQGAYEQYF. CDR3 sequence (DNA): TGTGCCACCAGTGATCCGGGACAGGGGGCCTACGAGCAGTACTTC.

The CDR3 here is CAWGVGYGYTF. CDR3 nucleotide sequence: TGTGCCTGGGGAGTGGGGTATGGCTACACCTTC. The chain uses TRBV30 and TRBJ1-2; D gene ambiguous. The CDR3 runs to 11 residues. V was clipped by 5 bases and J by 5 bases, with 9 bases between them. Germline V gives CDR1 GTSNPN, CDR2 SVGIG (reference sequence). Based on the CDR3 plus reference TRBV30 and TRBJ1-2, the full variable domain is SQTIHQWPATLVQPVGSPLSLECTVEGTSNPNLYWYRQAAGRGLQLLFYSVGIGQISSEVPQNLSASRPQDRQFILSSKKLLLSDSGFYLCAWGVGYGYTFGSGTRLTVV.

On this clonotype itself: It differs at one base from a far larger clone, so likely a read error. J is TRBJ2-1 and V is TRBV11-1; 8 nucleotides match TRBD2. The last part of the DNA fits TRBJ2-5 better; the J call may be wrong. CDR1 is SGHAT, CDR2 FQDESV, per germline (reference sequence). This CDR3 is 18 amino acids long. CDR3 in amino acids: CASSPYLSAGGLQEAQYF. The CDR3 DNA reads TGTGCCAGCAGTCCCTATCTATCGGCGGGAGGTCTTCAAGAGGCCCAGTACTTC.

The chain carries TRBV6-1 and TRBJ2-7; TRBD2 agrees at 8 bases. The CDR3 is 14 residues long. CDR1 and CDR2 from the germline V gene are MNHNS and SASEGT. V lost 3 bases to trimming and J lost 9 bases; unmatched junction nucleotides: 10. Here the CDR3 reads CASSEGAGGQGQYF. CDR3 nucleotides: TGTGCCAGCAGTGAGGGCGCGGGAGGCCAGGGGCAGTACTTC.

This clonotype has a count of ten or more. This rearrangement joins TRBV6-2 or TRBV6-3 to TRBJ2-3, with TRBD2 identical over 9 bases. The CDR3 has 16 residues. Germline V lookup: CDR1 MNHEY, CDR2 SVGEGT. V was pared by 2 bases and J by 3 bases, with 6 bases of the junction left unmatched. CDR3 sequence reads: CASSYGSSGRTDTQYF. The CDR3 DNA reads TGTGCCAGCAGTTACGGGAGTAGCGGGAGAACAGATACGCAGTATTTT.

This clonotype was seen repeatedly, ten times or more. The chain recombines TRBV18 with TRBJ1-2; D gene unclear. With 3 bases removed from V and 2 bases from J, the gap between germline ends came to 7 bases. The CDR3 is 13 residues long. Germline lookup yields CDR1 KGHSH and CDR2 LQKENI. CDR3 nucleotide sequence: TGTGCCAGCTCACCTTCGGACAACTATGGCTACACCTTC. Encoded protein: CASSPSDNYGYTF.

To note about this clonotype: An end of the junction does not agree with germline; a read error may underlie this. The V and J genes are TRBV14 and TRBJ1-1, with 8 bases identical to TRBD1. The CDR3 contains 15 residues. Germline CDR1 and CDR2: SGHDN and FVKESK. In DNA form, the CDR3 reads TGTGCCAGCAGCCTACCCAGGGGGCGGAACACTGAAGCTCTCTTT. It translates to CASSLPRGRNTEALF.

This clonotype was observed once. This chain connects TRBV9 to TRBJ2-5; TRBD1 might be the D (7 bases). Trimming removed 3 bases at V and 5 bases at J, with 14 bases between. CDR3 length equals 14 residues. Germline CDR1 and CDR2: SGDLS and YYNGEE. CDR3 sequence reads: CASSATGAGETQYF. For the CDR3, the DNA is TGTGCCAGCAGCGCCACAGGGGCGGGGGAGACCCAGTACTTC.

This clonotype was picked up a small number of times. This chain connects TRBV5-4 to TRBJ2-3, with D perhaps TRBD2 (6 bases). Germline lookup yields CDR1 SGHNT and CDR2 YYREEE (reference sequence). The V gene lost 0 bases and the J gene lost 0 bases, with 11 bases spanning the gap. The CDR3 length is 16 residues. Written as DNA, the CDR3 is TGTGCCAGCAGCTTGGAGGACTATCGGAGCACAGATACGCAGTATTTT. The encoded protein is CASSLEDYRSTDTQYF.

This clonotype has more than one count but fewer than ten. The chain has TRBV19 and TRBJ2-7; weak D call: TRBD2 (6 bases). V was pared by 8 bases and J by 0 bases, with 20 bases between. The CDR3 has 16 amino acids. Germline V gene lookup returns CDR1 LNHDA and CDR2 SQIVND (reference sequence). The CDR3 is CASRTSPTSSSYEQYF. The CDR3 nucleotides read TGTGCCAGTCGGACGTCCCCGACTAGTAGCTCCTACGAGCAGTACTTC. Using reference TRBV19 and TRBJ2-7 for the parts outside the CDR3, the full variable domain is DGGITQSPKYLFRKEGQNVTLSCEQNLNHDAMYWYRQDPGQGLRLIYYSQIVNDFQKGDIAEGYSVSREKKESFPLTVTSAQKNPTAFYLCASRTSPTSSSYEQYFGPGTRLTVT.